These 9 T cell receptor beta chains were sequenced from one sample in a study of blood T cell repertoires in COVID-19. Only in-frame clones appear in the TCRdb table, and some are missing; sequencing was by immunoSEQ multiplex PCR. The sample carries approximately 180,000 clones, 70% to 80% recorded once. What was sequenced was PBMCs or T cells enriched from blood (not recorded which). The receptors were gathered from a woman aged 50 to 60 who had recovered from COVID-19.

This clone was seen only once. This chain uses TRBV11-3 with TRBJ1-1; D not resolved. With 5 bases removed from V and 1 base from J, the gap between germline ends came to 14 bases. Germline CDR1 reads SGHNT; CDR2 reads YENEEA. This CDR3 region has 15 residues. Written as DNA, the CDR3 is TGTGCCAGCAGCCCCTCACCTGCCGGGAACACTGAAGCTTTCTTT. Amino acid sequence: CASSPSPAGNTEAFF.

The genes are TRBV28 and TRBJ1-2; D is unclear. Trimming cost V 3 bases and J 4 bases, with 9 bases left between them. The CDR3 has 13 residues. Germline-derived CDR1 and CDR2 are MDHEN and SYDVKM. The CDR3 sequence is CASSFPELYGYTF. The CDR3 region has the DNA TGTGCCAGCAGTTTTCCTGAGCTCTATGGCTACACCTTC.

The chain couples TRBV2 to TRBJ1-5; D remains ambiguous. This CDR3 region has 16 residues. Trimming took off 0 bases at V and 4 bases at J, with 13 bases between the two ends. Germline CDR1 reads SNHLY; CDR2 reads FYNNEI. The DNA of the CDR3 is TGTGCCAGCAGTGAAGCGGGGAGGAGGGTGAATCAGCCCCAGCATTTT. Amino acid sequence: CASSEAGRRVNQPQHF.

In DNA, the CDR3 is TGTGCCAGCAGTGAAGCCTCACAGGGGCGGCAGTACTTC. This codes for CASSEASQGRQYF. The rearrangement joins TRBV6-1 to TRBJ2-7; TRBD1 agrees at 7 bases. V gave up 0 bases and J gave up 9 bases; unmatched junction bases: 5. Germline CDR1 and CDR2: MNHNS and SASEGT. This CDR3 has 13 residues.

A remark on this clone: Other DNA sequences from this sample encode an identical CDR3 as well. This chain joins TRBV28 and TRBJ2-7; 10 bases fit TRBD1. Per germline, CDR1 MDHEN and CDR2 SYDVKM. V lost 4 bases and J lost 4; bases outside the gene matches: 1. This CDR3 contains 13 residues. The CDR3 protein is CASSSGQGYEQYF. CDR3 DNA sequence: TGTGCCAGCAGTTCGGGACAGGGGTACGAGCAGTACTTC.

The chain is built from TRBV7-9 and TRBJ1-3; D is uncertain. The germline V gene has CDR1 SEHNR and CDR2 FQNEAQ (reference sequence). The CDR3 extends over 14 amino acids. The germline V and J ends were trimmed by 1 base and 0 bases, with 4 bases remaining between them. As DNA, the CDR3 is TGTGCCAGCAGCTTAGACAGCTCTGGAAACACCATATATTTT. Its protein product is CASSLDSSGNTIYF.

There are a few counts of this clone. The chain couples TRBV5-4 to TRBJ1-2; no reliable D call. The V end lost 2 bases, the J end lost 5 bases, and 7 bases lay between the germline ends. The CDR3 totals 12 residues. The germline CDR1 and CDR2 sequences are SGHNT and YYREEE (reference sequence). The CDR3: CASSLNSYGYTF. CDR3 DNA: TGTGCCAGCAGCTTAAATTCGTATGGCTACACCTTC. The full variable domain, in which reference TRBV5-4 and TRBJ1-2 provide the parts outside the CDR3, is ETGVTQSPTHLIKTRGQQVTLRCSSQSGHNTVSWYQQALGQGPQFIFQYYREEENGRGNFPPRFSGLQFPNYSSELNVNALELDDSALYLCASSLNSYGYTFGSGTRLTVV.

This chain links TRBV28 with TRBJ2-7; TRBD2 agrees at 7 bases. Trimming removed 8 bases from V and 7 bases from J; junction bases left unmatched: 14. The germline CDR1 and CDR2 sequences are MDHEN and SYDVKM. CDR3 length: 14 residues. The CDR3 nucleotides read TGTGCCAGCCATACCGGGACTACCGTGCGTGAGCAGTACTTC. It encodes CASHTGTTVREQYF.

The rearrangement uses TRBV6-5 and TRBJ1-2; possible D gene TRBD1, 5 bases. CDR3 length: 14 amino acids. V lost 2 bases to trimming and J lost 3 bases, with 10 bases between them. The germline CDR1 and CDR2 sequences are MNHEY and SVGAGI. The CDR3 here is CASSYGAGDYGYTF. Written as DNA, the CDR3 is TGTGCCAGCAGTTACGGAGCGGGGGACTATGGCTACACCTTC.